Each of the 10 T cell receptor beta chains below was sequenced from the same sample in a study of CD8 T cells in Susac syndrome (dated by TCRdb to between 2018 and 2021). To prepare the library, the immunoSEQ multiplex PCR assay was applied. RNA was extracted using the RNeasy kit, and about 0.5 to 1 ug of the RNA was reverse transcribed with random hexamers. Using fastp at Q25 and MiXCR, TCRdb reprocessed the public reads and kept productive beta chains. When rows share a CDR3 protein, they turn into one entry using the most common DNA and genes. The sample table lists roughly 200,000 distinct CDR3 sequences, 94% of them with a count of one. Roughly 0.12% of the sample belongs to the ten largest clones. Sequencing input: CD4+ T cells from PBMCs. The receptor set was obtained from a human donor with Susac syndrome.

The chain is built from TRBV11-1 and TRBJ2-5, with 13 bases lining up with TRBD2. The CDR3 has 15 residues. CDR1 and CDR2 from the germline V gene are SGHAT and FQDESV (reference sequence). V trimming: 4 bases; J trimming: 4 bases; junction bases outside the gene matches: 3. The chain's CDR3 is CASSYGLAGVETQYF. The DNA of the CDR3 is TGTGCCAGCAGCTACGGACTAGCGGGGGTAGAGACCCAGTACTTC.

This rearrangement joins TRBV11-2 to TRBJ2-3, with TRBD1 identical over 8 bases. V shed 1 base and J 3 bases; nucleotides not matched to a gene: 12. Germline CDR1 and CDR2: SGHAT and FQNNGV. There are 18 residues in the CDR3. The CDR3 spells CASSLGVRDRGRTDTQYF. The CDR3 coding sequence is TGTGCCAGCAGCTTAGGAGTCAGAGACAGGGGTCGGACAGATACGCAGTATTTT.

The rearrangement links TRBV12-3 or TRBV12-4 to TRBJ1-5; the D is unclear. V lost 4 bases and J 7 bases, leaving 14 bases between the germline ends. The CDR3 contains 14 residues. The CDR3 region has the DNA TGTGCCAGCAGTTACCGGGATAGGAGCCAGCCCCAGCATTTT. Residues: CASSYRDRSQPQHF.

This clonotype was detected once. This chain joins TRBV10-3 and TRBJ2-2; D perhaps matches TRBD2 (5 bases). Germline V gene data show CDR1 as ENHRY and CDR2 as SYGVKD. This CDR3 region has 14 residues. V was clipped by 6 bases and J by 0 bases, with 8 bases between them. The CDR3 coding sequence is TGTGCCATCAGGGGAGCAGCGAACACCGGGGAGCTGTTTTTT. Amino acids: CAIRGAANTGELFF.

The CDR3: CASSPGLASLQETQYF. CDR3 DNA: TGCGCCAGCAGCCCCGGACTAGCCTCGTTACAAGAGACCCAGTACTTC. The chain couples TRBV5-1 to TRBJ2-5, with TRBD2 matching 8 bases. CDR3 size: 16 residues. Trimming took 4 bases from V and 2 from J; bases not matched to a gene: 10. Per germline, CDR1 SGHRS and CDR2 YFSETQ.

The chain is built from TRBV29-1 and TRBJ1-3, with D uncertain. The CDR3 contains 12 residues. Germline CDR1 and CDR2: SQVTM and ANQGSEA. V lost 0 bases and J 4 bases, leaving 4 bases between the germline ends. CDR3 residues: CSVEEGGNTIYF. CDR3 in DNA: TGCAGCGTTGAAGAGGGGGGAAACACCATATATTTT. The whole variable domain, remainder taken from reference TRBV29-1 and TRBJ1-3, is SAVISQKPSRDICQRGTSLTIQCQVDSQVTMMFWYRQQPGQSLTLIATANQGSEATYESGFVIDKFPISRPNLTFSTLTVSNMSPEDSSIYLCSVEEGGNTIYFGEGSWLTVV.

This sequence joins TRBV9 and TRBJ1-1; maybe TRBD1 (5 bases). The CDR3 runs 17 residues. The germline gives CDR1 SGDLS, CDR2 YYNGEE. V lost 0 bases to trimming and J lost 0 bases, with 15 bases between them. The CDR3 DNA is TGTGCCAGCAGCGTAGCAGGAGGGGATGGATTGAACACTGAAGCTTTCTTT. This translates into CASSVAGGDGLNTEAFF.

The chain carries TRBV9 and TRBJ2-3; the match to TRBD2 covers 14 bases. The CDR3 contains 16 residues. J was trimmed by 6 bases and V by 4 bases; bases with no gene match: 7. Germline V gene lookup returns CDR1 SGDLS and CDR2 YYNGEE. CDR3 DNA sequence: TGTGCCAGCAGCCCCCGGACTAGCGGGGGGCAGGATACGCAGTATTTT. This encodes CASSPRTSGGQDTQYF.

This chain connects TRBV11-3 to TRBJ2-3; D might be TRBD1 or TRBD2, each matching 6 bases. Per the germline V gene, CDR1 is SGHNT and CDR2 is YENEEA. CDR3 length: 16 amino acids. Deletions cut 6 bases from V and 0 bases from J, with 16 bases between. The CDR3 DNA reads as TGTGCCAGCAGTATTGGATCGGGGGCTAGCACAGATACGCAGTATTTT. Amino acids: CASSIGSGASTDTQYF.

V is TRBV2 and J is TRBJ2-1, with D maybe TRBD2 (6 bases). This CDR3 contains 14 residues. Germline CDR1 reads SNHLY; CDR2 reads FYNNEI. Trimming removed 10 bases from V and 3 bases from J, with 16 bases in between. CDR3 in DNA: TGTGCCACCCAACGAGCTAGCGACTACAATGAGCAGTTCTTC. Encoded protein: CATQRASDYNEQFF.